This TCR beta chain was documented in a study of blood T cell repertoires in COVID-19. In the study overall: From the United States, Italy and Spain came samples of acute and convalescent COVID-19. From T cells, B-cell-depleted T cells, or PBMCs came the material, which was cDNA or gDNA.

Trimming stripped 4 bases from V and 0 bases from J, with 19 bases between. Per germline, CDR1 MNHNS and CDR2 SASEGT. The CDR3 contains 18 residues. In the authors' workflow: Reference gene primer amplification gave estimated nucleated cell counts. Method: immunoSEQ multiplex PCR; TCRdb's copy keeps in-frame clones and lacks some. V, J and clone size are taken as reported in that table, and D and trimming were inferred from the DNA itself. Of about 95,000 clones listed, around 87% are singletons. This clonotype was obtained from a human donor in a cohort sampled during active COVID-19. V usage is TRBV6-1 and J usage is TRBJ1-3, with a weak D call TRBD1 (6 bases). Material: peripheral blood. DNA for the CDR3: TGTGCCAGCAGTGCCGGGACACTAGGCGAACACTCTGGAAACACCATATATTTT. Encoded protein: CASSAGTLGEHSGNTIYF.